This TCR beta chain was recovered during a study of Ad26.COV2.S vaccination and SARS-CoV-2 variants. Study-level points and caveats: Spike-specific TCR breadth was greater in vaccine than placebo recipients.

Remarks on this clone: Antigen: not known.

This CDR3 is built from 12 residues. V lost 3 bases and J lost 2, with 7 bases in between. Germline V gives CDR1 GTSNPN, CDR2 SVGIG (reference sequence). Treatment reported: some 20 received Ad26.COV2.S at low or high dose, single or two shots; about 5 received placebo; per-sample allocation not given. Sampling was performed 63 days after the first vaccine or placebo injection. The table came from immunoSEQ multiplex PCR; TCRdb's copy has only in-frame clones and leaves some out. The table lists hundreds of thousands of clones, more than 70% of them singletons, with around 3% in the top ten. Sample: peripheral blood, taken in a trial of Ad26.COV2.S vaccine versus placebo. This sequence was found in a person between 18 and 65 years old who received the Ad26.COV2.S COVID-19 vaccine or a placebo. This chain joins TRBV30 and TRBJ1-2, with D possibly matching TRBD1 (5 bases). CDR3 bases: TGTGCCTGGAGGTACAGGAACTATGGCTACACCTTC. Translated, it gives CAWRYRNYGYTF.